One TCR beta chain is described in this entry. Its cognate antigen has yet to be identified. It has no much larger one-base neighbor in the sample; base qualities were not kept. The record originates from a study of T cells after posttransplantation cyclophosphamide (TCRdb year 2016). For context, the study as a whole: Using TRB sequencing, the study followed how the T cell repertoire rebuilt after myeloablative bone marrow transplantation with posttransplantation cyclophosphamide given as GVHD prophylaxis. Samples from a few dozen PTCy-treated patients, along with samples from 15 to 20 of their related bone marrow donors, underwent antigen receptor sequencing. Blood from all 30 or so PTCy patients with 1-year posttransplant specimens was subjected to TRB sequencing. In 3 patients, TRB sequencing was also performed on up to about 3 more blood samples taken 2 to 5.2 years after transplant, and in several patients, pretransplant blood was also TRB-sequenced. Because TRA and TRB clonality correlated tightly in about 9 samples, the subsequent TCR analyses were limited to TRB only. Public TRB sequences were compared against a database of over 3,500 sequences linked to responses to pathogens, tumor antigens, self-antigens and alloantigens. Points the paper makes about the study in general: Across the approximately 45 patients, TRB clonality was highly associated with recipient CMV seropositivity and CMV reactivation, and diversity with PTCy was similar to that in the CNI/methotrexate controls. Donor-recipient similarity was low at 1-2 months but increased during the first year, and donor CD8+ memory clones often dominated later blood repertoires. The TRB repertoires of T cells infiltrating skin or the GI tract showed only limited overlap with the TRB repertoires found in blood.

PTCy-treated patients were drawn from a prospective multi-institutional clinical trial. Mononuclear cells from peripheral blood and bone marrow were separated by Ficoll-Hypaque density centrifugation and then cryopreserved. V lost 3 bases and J lost 5 bases, and the count of bases not matched to a germline gene is 13. From the germline V gene, CDR1 is LGHNA and CDR2 is YSLEER. Including cysteine and phenylalanine, the CDR3 has 18 amino acids. CDR3 DNA is the only sequence kept; it has 54 bases, read in frame from the first base. TRB sequencing was run on genomic DNA with either the immunoSEQ assay at survey resolution or the hsTCRB kit. The study's own analysis went as follows. The immunoSEQ software handled initial read processing, and the LymphoSeq R package was used for repertoire analyses. Clonality was calculated as 1 minus normalized Shannon entropy, and the Gini coefficient was also calculated for each TRB dataset. To infer phenotypes in unsorted samples, TRB sequences from sorted subsets of the recipient or donor were mapped onto unsorted samples from the same recipient. TCRdb retrieved this table from immuneACCESS and kept in-frame rearrangements only. Not all clones are present; in checked studies, unresolved V genes account for under half, and no reason is known for the remainder. V, J and clone size derive from that table, while D and trimming were established from the DNA sequence. In all, the sample holds roughly 49,000 clones, and roughly 84% of those were seen once. The ten largest clones capture around 2.8% of the sample.

The V and J segments used are TRBV4-3 and TRBJ2-2, with 9 bases aligning to TRBD2. The receptor was derived from a man aged 30 to 45 with a blood cancer, CMV-positive, and with a related stem cell donor. Sequencing was done on a sample of PBMCs. The DNA is TGCGCCAGCAGCCACCCTAAGGATGGTAGCGGGAGAACCGGGGAGCTGTTTTTT. This sequence encodes CASSHPKDGSGRTGELFF.